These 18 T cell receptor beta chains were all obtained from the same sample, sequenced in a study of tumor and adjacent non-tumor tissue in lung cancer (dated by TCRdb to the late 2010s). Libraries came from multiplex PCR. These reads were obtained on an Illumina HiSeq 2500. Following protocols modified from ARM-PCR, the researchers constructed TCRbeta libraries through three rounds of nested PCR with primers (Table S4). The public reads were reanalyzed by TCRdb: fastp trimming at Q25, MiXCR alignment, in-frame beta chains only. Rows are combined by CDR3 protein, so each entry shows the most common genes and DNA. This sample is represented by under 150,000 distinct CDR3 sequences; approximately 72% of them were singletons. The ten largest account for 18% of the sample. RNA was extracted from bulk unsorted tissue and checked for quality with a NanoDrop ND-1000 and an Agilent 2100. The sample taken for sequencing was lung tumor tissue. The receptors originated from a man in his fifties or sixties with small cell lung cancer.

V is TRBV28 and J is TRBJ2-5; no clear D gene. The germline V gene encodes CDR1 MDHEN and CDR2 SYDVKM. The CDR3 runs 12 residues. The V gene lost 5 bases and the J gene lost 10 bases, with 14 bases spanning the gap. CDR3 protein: CASSPPFGIQYF. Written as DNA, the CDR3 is TGTGCCAGCAGTCCCCCCTTTGGGATCCAGTACTTC.

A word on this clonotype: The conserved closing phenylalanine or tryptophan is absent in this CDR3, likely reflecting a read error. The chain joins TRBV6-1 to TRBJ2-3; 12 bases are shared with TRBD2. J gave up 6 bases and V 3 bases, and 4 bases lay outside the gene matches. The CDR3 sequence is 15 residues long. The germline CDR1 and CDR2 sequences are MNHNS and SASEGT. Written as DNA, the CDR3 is TGTGCCAGCAGTGATCTAGCGGGAGGGGGGGATACGCAGTATATT. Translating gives CASSDLAGGGDTQYI.

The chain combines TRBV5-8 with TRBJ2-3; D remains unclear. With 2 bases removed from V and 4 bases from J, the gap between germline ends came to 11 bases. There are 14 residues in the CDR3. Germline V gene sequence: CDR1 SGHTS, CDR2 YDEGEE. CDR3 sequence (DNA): TGTGCCAGCAGCTTCGGTGCTAGTTCAGATACGCAGTATTTT. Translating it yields CASSFGASSDTQYF.

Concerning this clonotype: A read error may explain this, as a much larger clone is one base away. CDR3 bases: TGCAGTACTAGAGACACTAGCGGATACGAGCAGTACGTC. Translation: CSTRDTSGYEQYV. The rearrangement joins TRBV20-1 to TRBJ2-7; TRBD2 matches 8 bases. This CDR3 region has 13 residues. CDR1 and CDR2 from the germline V gene are DFQATT and SNEGSKA (reference sequence).

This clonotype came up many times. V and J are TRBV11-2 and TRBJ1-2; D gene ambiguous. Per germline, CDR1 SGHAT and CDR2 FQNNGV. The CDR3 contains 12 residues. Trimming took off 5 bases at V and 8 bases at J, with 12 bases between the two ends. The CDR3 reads CASSSGVWGYTF. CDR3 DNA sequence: TGTGCCAGCAGCAGCGGGGTCTGGGGCTACACCTTC.

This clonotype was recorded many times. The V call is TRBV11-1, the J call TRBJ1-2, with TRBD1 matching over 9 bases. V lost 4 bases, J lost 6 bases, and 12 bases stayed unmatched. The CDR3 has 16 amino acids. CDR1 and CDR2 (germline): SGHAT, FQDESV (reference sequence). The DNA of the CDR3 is TGTGCCAGCAGCTCGCGGGACAGGGAAATGAAGGATGGCTACACCTTC. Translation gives CASSSRDREMKDGYTF.

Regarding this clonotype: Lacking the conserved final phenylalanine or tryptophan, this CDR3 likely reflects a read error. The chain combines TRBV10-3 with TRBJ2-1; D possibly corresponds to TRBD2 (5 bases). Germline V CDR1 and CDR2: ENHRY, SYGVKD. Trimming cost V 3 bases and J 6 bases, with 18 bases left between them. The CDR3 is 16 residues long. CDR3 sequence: CAISDSYSRAANEQFI. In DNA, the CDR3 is TGTGCCATCAGTGATTCATACAGTCGAGCGGCCAATGAGCAGTTCATC.

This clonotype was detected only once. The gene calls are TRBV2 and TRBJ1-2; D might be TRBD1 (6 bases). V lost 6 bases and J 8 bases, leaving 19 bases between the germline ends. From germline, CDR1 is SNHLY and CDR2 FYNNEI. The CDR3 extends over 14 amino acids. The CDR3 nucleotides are TGTGCCAGCAGACCAGTCCAGGGGTTTGAGGGCTACACCTTC. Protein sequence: CASRPVQGFEGYTF.

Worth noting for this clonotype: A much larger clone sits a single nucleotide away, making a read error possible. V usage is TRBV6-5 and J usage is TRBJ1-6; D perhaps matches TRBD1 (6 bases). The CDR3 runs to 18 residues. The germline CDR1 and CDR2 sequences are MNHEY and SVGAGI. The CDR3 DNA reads TGTGGCAGCAGTTACTCACCGCTAGGGGGGCCTTGGAATTCACCCCTCCACTTT. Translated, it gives CGSSYSPLGGPWNSPLHF.

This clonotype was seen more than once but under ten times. The CDR3 nucleotides are TGCGCCAGCAGCCCAACCACGAATGAGCAGTTCTTC. Amino acids: CASSPTTNEQFF. The V call is TRBV5-1, the J call TRBJ2-1; no clear D gene. The V and J ends lost 4 bases and 7 bases respectively, with 9 bases between them. The CDR3 is 12 residues long. Germline loops: CDR1 SGHRS, CDR2 YFSETQ.

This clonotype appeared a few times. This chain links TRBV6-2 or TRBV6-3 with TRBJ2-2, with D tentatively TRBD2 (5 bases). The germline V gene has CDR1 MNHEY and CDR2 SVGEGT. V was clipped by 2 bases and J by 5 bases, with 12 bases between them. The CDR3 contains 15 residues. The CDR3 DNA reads TGTGCCAGCAGTTACCCCTCAAGAGGGACCGGGGAGCTGTTTTTT. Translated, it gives CASSYPSRGTGELFF.

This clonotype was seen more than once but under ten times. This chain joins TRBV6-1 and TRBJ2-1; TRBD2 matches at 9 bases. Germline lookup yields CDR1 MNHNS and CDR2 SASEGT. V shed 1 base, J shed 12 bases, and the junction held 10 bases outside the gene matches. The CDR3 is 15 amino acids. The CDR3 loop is CASSEGSASGMAQFF. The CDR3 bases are TGTGCCAGCAGTGAAGGGTCGGCTAGCGGGATGGCGCAGTTCTTC.

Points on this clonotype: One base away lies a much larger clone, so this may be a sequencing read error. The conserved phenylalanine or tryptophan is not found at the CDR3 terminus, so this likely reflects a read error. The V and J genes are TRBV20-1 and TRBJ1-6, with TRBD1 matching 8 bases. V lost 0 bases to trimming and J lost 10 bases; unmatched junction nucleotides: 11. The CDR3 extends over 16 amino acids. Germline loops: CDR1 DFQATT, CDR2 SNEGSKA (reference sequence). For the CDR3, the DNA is TGCAGTGCTAGAGACAGCAGGGGGACAGGACAATCACCCCTCCACTCT. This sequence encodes CSARDSRGTGQSPLHS.

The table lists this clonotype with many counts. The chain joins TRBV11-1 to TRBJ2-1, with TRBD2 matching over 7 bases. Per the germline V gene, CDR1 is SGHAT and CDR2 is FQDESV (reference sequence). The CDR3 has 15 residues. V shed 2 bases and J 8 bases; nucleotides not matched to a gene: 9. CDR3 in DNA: TGTGCCAGCAGCTTATCGGGAGGCGGTGATGATGAGCAGTTCTTC. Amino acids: CASSLSGGGDDEQFF.

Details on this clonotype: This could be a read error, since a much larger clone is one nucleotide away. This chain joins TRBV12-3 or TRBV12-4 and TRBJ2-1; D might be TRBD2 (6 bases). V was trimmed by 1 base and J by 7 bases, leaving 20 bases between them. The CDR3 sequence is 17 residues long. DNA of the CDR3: TGTGCCAGCAGTTTAGGGCTAGCGAAAGGTGGATGGAATGAGCAGTTCTTC. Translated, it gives CASSLGLAKGGWNEQFF.

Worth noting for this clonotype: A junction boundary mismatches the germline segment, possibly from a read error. The CDR3 DNA reads as TGTGACAGCAGCTTAGTCGCACTAGCGGGAGCTGGGACCGGGGAGCTGTTTTTT. Amino acids: CDSSLVALAGAGTGELFF. The chain employs TRBV11-2 and TRBJ2-2; 11 positions agree with TRBD2. CDR1 SGHAT and CDR2 FQNNGV come from the germline V gene. The CDR3 is 18 amino acids.

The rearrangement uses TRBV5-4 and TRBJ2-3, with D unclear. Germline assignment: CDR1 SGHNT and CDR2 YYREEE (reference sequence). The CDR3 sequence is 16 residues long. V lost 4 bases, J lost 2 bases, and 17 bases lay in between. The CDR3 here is CASSPGLLGYTDTQYF. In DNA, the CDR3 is TGTGCCAGCAGCCCGGGCCTCCTCGGATACACAGATACGCAGTATTTT.

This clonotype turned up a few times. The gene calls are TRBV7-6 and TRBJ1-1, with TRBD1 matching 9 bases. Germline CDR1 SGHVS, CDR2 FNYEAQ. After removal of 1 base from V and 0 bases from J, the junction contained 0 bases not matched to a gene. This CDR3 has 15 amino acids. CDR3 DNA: TGTGCCAGCAGCTTAGGGACAGGGGTGAACACTGAAGCTTTCTTT. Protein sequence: CASSLGTGVNTEAFF.